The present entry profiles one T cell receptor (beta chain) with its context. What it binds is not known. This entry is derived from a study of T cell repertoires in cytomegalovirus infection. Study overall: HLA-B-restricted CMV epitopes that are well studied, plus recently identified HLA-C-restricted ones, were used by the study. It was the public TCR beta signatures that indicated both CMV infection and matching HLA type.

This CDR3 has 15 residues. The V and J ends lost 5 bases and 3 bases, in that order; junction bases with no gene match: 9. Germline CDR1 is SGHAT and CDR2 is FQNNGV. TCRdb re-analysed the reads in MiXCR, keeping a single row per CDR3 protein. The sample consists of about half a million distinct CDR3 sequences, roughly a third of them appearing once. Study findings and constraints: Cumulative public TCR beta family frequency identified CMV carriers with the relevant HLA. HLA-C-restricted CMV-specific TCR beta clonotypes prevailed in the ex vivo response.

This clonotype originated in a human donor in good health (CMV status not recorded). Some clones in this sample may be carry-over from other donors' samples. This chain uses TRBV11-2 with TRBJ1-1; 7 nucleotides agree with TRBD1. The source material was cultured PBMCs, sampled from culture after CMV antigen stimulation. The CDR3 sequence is CASSMDRLRDTEAFF. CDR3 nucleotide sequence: TGTGCCAGCAGCATGGACAGGTTACGGGACACTGAAGCTTTCTTT. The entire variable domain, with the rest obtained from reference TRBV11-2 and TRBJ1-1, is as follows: EAGVAQSPRYKIIEKRQSVAFWCNPISGHATLYWYQQILGQGPKLLIQFQNNGVVDDSQLPKDRFSAERLKGVDSTLKIQPAKLEDSAVYLCASSMDRLRDTEAFFGQGTRLTVV.